A selection of T cell receptor beta chains follows, all from one sample in a study of response to subunit inactivated influenza vaccine. TCRdb itself ran the RT-PCR reads through MiXCR, one entry per CDR3 protein. The data hold under 800,000 distinct CDR3 sequences, with about 14% observed a single time. Sequencing was performed on PBMCs from blood, taken less than 15 days before vaccination. The origin of the receptors is a man in his fifties or sixties who received an inactivated influenza vaccine. Both conserved end residues are part of each CDR3.

>TRBJ2-1|TRBV14
CASSQVPGTGPRNEQFF
>TRBJ2-6|TRBV10-3
CASWTGGVSGANVLTF
>TRBJ1-5|TRBV18
CASSHDNSNQPQHF
>TRBJ1-2|TRBV7-2
CASTPDRGNGYTF
>TRBJ1-1|TRBV5-6
CASSWGGTADQAFF
>TRBJ2-1|TRBV20-1
CSARNRQGPGYNEQFF
>TRBJ2-7|TRBV28
CASSLGRSREQYF
>TRBJ2-3|TRBV29-1
CSVPGPSTDTQYF
>TRBJ2-2|TRBV7-2
CASSWGRQAGELFF
>TRBJ2-2|TRBV6-2/TRBV6-3
CASIDAFSGANTGELFF
>TRBJ1-6|TRBV12-3/TRBV12-4
CASSLQENSPLHF
>TRBJ2-3|TRBV7-2
CASRSSGGRDTQYF
>TRBJ2-2|TRBV24-1
CATRDRATGELFF
>TRBJ1-6|TRBV6-5
CASSYSAAWDSPLHF
>TRBJ2-7|TRBV6-2/TRBV6-3
CASSYGQDQPEQYF
>TRBJ2-7|TRBV4-3
CASSQEIPSSYEQYF